The rows below give T cell receptor beta chains drawn from one sample of a study of CD8 T cells in ankylosing spondylitis. TCRdb independently ran MiXCR on the 5' RACE reads; one entry per CDR3 protein. The sample holds some 52,000 distinct CDR3 sequences, approximately 7.4% seen once. Sequencing was done on a sample of blood, either unsorted or a sorted T cell fraction (not recorded which). The origin of the receptors is a female donor with ankylosing spondylitis or in good health (not recorded which). The CDR3 runs from the conserved cysteine through the conserved F or W. D genes are given only for firm matches. Not all rows give a size; the values are once, few, many and, for expanded clones, a class.

j_call: TRBJ2-1
v_call: TRBV12-3/TRBV12-4
d_call: .
clone_size: many
cdr3_aa: CASSPGWGGLNYNEQFF
cdr3_nt: TGTGCCAGCAGTCCCGGCTGGGGGGGGCTAAACTACAATGAGCAGTTCTTC

j_call: TRBJ2-4
v_call: TRBV6-1
d_call: .
clone_size: many
cdr3_aa: CASSGGASPNIQYF
cdr3_nt: TGTGCCAGCAGTGGCGGGGCATCACCAAACATTCAGTACTTC

j_call: TRBJ2-1
v_call: TRBV24-1
d_call: TRBD1
clone_size: many
cdr3_aa: CATSLQGVPLSSYNEQFF
cdr3_nt: TGTGCCACCAGTCTCCAGGGGGTCCCCCTGTCCTCCTACAATGAGCAGTTCTTC

j_call: TRBJ1-2
v_call: TRBV11-2
d_call: TRBD1
clone_size: .
cdr3_aa: CASSFTLRLGRGLNYGYTF
cdr3_nt: TGTGCCAGCAGCTTTACCCTCCGCTTGGGCAGGGGGTTGAACTATGGCTACACCTTC

j_call: TRBJ2-3
v_call: TRBV15
d_call: .
clone_size: many
cdr3_aa: CATSRAVLTDTQYF
cdr3_nt: TGTGCCACCAGCAGAGCCGTTTTGACAGATACGCAGTATTTT

j_call: TRBJ2-2
v_call: TRBV12-3/TRBV12-4
d_call: .
clone_size: many
cdr3_aa: CASSPANTGELFF
cdr3_nt: TGTGCCAGCAGCCCAGCGAACACCGGGGAGCTGTTTTTT

j_call: TRBJ2-2
v_call: TRBV18
d_call: .
clone_size: few
cdr3_aa: CASSPFGDNTGELFF
cdr3_nt: TGTGCCAGCTCACCGTTCGGGGACAACACCGGGGAGCTGTTTTTT

j_call: TRBJ2-7
v_call: TRBV5-1
d_call: .
clone_size: many
cdr3_aa: CASSLADREVSYEQYF
cdr3_nt: TGCGCCAGCAGCTTGGCCGACAGGGAGGTTTCCTACGAGCAGTACTTC

j_call: TRBJ1-2
v_call: TRBV5-1
d_call: TRBD1
clone_size: many
cdr3_aa: CASSLDTSTGLYGYTF
cdr3_nt: TGCGCCAGCAGCTTGGATACGTCGACAGGGTTATATGGCTACACCTTC

j_call: TRBJ1-3
v_call: TRBV12-3/TRBV12-4
d_call: .
clone_size: many
cdr3_aa: CASSPREAGNTIYF
cdr3_nt: TGTGCCAGCAGTCCCCGAGAGGCTGGAAACACCATATATTTT

j_call: TRBJ1-4
v_call: TRBV5-6
d_call: TRBD1
clone_size: .
cdr3_aa: CASSLSPGTGEEKLFF
cdr3_nt: TGTGCCAGCAGCTTGTCTCCCGGGACAGGGGAGGAAAAACTGTTTTTT

j_call: TRBJ2-5
v_call: TRBV11-3
d_call: .
clone_size: .
cdr3_aa: CASSGAIQETQYF
cdr3_nt: TGTGCCAGCTCGGGGGCCATCCAAGAGACCCAGTACTTC

j_call: TRBJ1-5
v_call: TRBV6-2/TRBV6-3
d_call: .
clone_size: many
cdr3_aa: CASSSRDAHQPQHF
cdr3_nt: TGTGCCAGCAGTTCCCGGGACGCCCATCAGCCCCAGCATTTT

j_call: TRBJ2-1
v_call: TRBV5-1
d_call: .
clone_size: many
cdr3_aa: CASSLAGDLYNEQFF
cdr3_nt: TGCGCCAGCAGCTTGGCGGGGGACTTATACAATGAGCAGTTCTTC

j_call: TRBJ2-3
v_call: TRBV9
d_call: .
clone_size: many
cdr3_aa: CASSVAGRTSTDTQYF
cdr3_nt: TGTGCCAGCAGCGTAGCGGGGAGAACTAGCACAGATACGCAGTATTTT

j_call: TRBJ2-7
v_call: TRBV12-3/TRBV12-4
d_call: TRBD1
clone_size: many
cdr3_aa: CASSFRRDSSYEQYF
cdr3_nt: TGTGCCAGCAGTTTTAGACGGGACAGCTCCTACGAGCAGTACTTC